Shown below are 26 T cell receptor beta chains from a single sample sequenced in a study of shared clonotypes between healthy human individuals. The naive CD8 fraction comprised CD45RO-negative cells positively selected for CCR7 and excluded terminally differentiated effector memory CD45RA+ cells. Profiled with immunoSEQ multiplex PCR; TCRdb holds only in-frame clones, not every one. The sample has some 740,000 clones; around 93% are singletons. The sequencing sample was made of naive CD8+ T cells sorted from blood. The receptors come from a man aged 30-40 years in good health.

The chain couples TRBV28 to TRBJ2-5; 9 bases are a match to TRBD1. The junction had 13 bases not matched to a gene; V was cut back by 3 bases and J by 5 bases. Germline CDR1 reads MDHEN; CDR2 reads SYDVKM. The CDR3 extends over 17 amino acids. CDR3 nucleotide sequence: TGTGCCAGCAGTTTTCTAAACCAAGGACAGGGGAGGGAGACCCAGTACTTC. It encodes CASSFLNQGQGRETQYF.

Written as DNA, the CDR3 is TGTGCCTGGGCTATTGGGCAGTACGAGCAGTACTTC. Translation gives CAWAIGQYEQYF. The chain links TRBV30 to TRBJ2-7; D is ambiguous. Between the trimmed V and J ends, which lost 5 bases and 4 bases, there was a span of 12 bases. Germline loops: CDR1 GTSNPN, CDR2 SVGIG (reference sequence). There are 12 residues in the CDR3.

CDR3 nucleotides: TGTGCCAGCAGCTCTAGCGGGACGAACACCGGGGAGCTGTTTTTT. Its protein is CASSSSGTNTGELFF. This chain connects TRBV14 to TRBJ2-2, with TRBD2 matching over 9 bases. V dropped 5 bases and J dropped 0; count of bases not matched to a gene: 1. CDR3 length: 15 residues. Germline loops: CDR1 SGHDN, CDR2 FVKESK.

As for this clone: At one end, the junction sequence differs from germline, possibly due to a read error. The rearrangement links TRBV18 to TRBJ1-2; 8 bases match TRBD1. Germline loops: CDR1 KGHSH, CDR2 LQKENI. This CDR3 has 18 residues. CDR3 residues: CASSPPWTTGGPHYGYTF. CDR3 coding DNA: TGTGCCAGCTCGCCACCGTGGACAACAGGGGGACCTCATTATGGCTACACCTTC.

The count of this clone is one. The V call is TRBV27, the J call TRBJ2-7; TRBD2 aligns across 7 bases. Germline loops: CDR1 MNHEY, CDR2 SMNVEV (reference sequence). The CDR3 totals 13 residues. Unmatched junction bases numbered 5, after V lost 3 bases and J lost 6 bases. CDR3 nucleotide sequence: TGTGCCAGCAGTTTGGGGGGGAGCGCCGAGCAGTACTTC. This sequence encodes CASSLGGSAEQYF.

J is TRBJ2-1 and V is TRBV7-9; maybe TRBD2 (5 bases). Germline CDR1 SEHNR, CDR2 FQNEAQ (reference sequence). The CDR3 is 12 residues long. V was pared by 5 bases and J by 11 bases, with 13 bases between. CDR3 in DNA: TGTGCCAGCAGCCCCCGAGGGAGAAAGCAGTTCTTC. Protein: CASSPRGRKQFF.

This chain joins TRBV9 and TRBJ2-1; D remains unclear. The CDR3 spans 12 residues. CDR1 SGDLS and CDR2 YYNGEE come from the germline V gene. The V gene lost 4 bases and the J gene lost 4 bases, with 6 bases spanning the gap. In DNA form, the CDR3 reads TGTGCCAGCAGCCCCCCTTACAATGAGCAGTTCTTC. Residues: CASSPPYNEQFF.

The chain uses TRBV13 and TRBJ2-1; maybe TRBD1 (6 bases). CDR1 is PRHDT, CDR2 FYEKMQ, per germline (reference sequence). The CDR3 spans 13 residues. Trimming took 7 bases from V and 8 from J, leaving 15 bases between them. CDR3 region: CASIQFRGHEQFF. In nucleotides, the CDR3 is TGTGCCAGCATCCAATTCAGGGGCCATGAGCAGTTCTTC.

The J gene is TRBJ1-1, the V gene TRBV11-2; the D is unclear. The CDR3 contains 13 residues. Germline V lookup: CDR1 SGHAT, CDR2 FQNNGV. V was cut by 4 bases and J by 5 bases, with 11 bases left in between. The CDR3 reads CASSSPGVTEAFF. The CDR3 DNA reads TGTGCCAGCAGCTCGCCGGGAGTGACTGAAGCTTTCTTT.

The V gene is TRBV5-1, the J gene TRBJ2-7; TRBD2 matches at 10 bases. The CDR3 has 14 residues. The germline V gene has CDR1 SGHRS and CDR2 YFSETQ. The trim removed 4 bases at V and 3 bases at J, leaving 4 bases unmatched. The CDR3 region is CASSPSGSLYEQYF. The CDR3 DNA reads as TGCGCCAGCAGCCCTAGCGGGAGTCTCTACGAGCAGTACTTC.

This clone was seen once. The V and J genes are TRBV23-1 and TRBJ1-5; maybe TRBD1 (5 bases). TRBV23-1 is an ORF for which the function is uncertain. Between the trimmed V and J ends, which lost 4 bases and 6 bases, there was a span of 10 bases. The CDR3 sequence is 13 residues long. The CDR3 reads CASSPKRGQPQHF. CDR3 nucleotides: TGCGCCAGCAGTCCAAAGAGGGGTCAGCCCCAGCATTTT.

Concerning this clone: Other DNA variants within this sample encode the same CDR3. J is TRBJ2-1 and V is TRBV6-5, with 10 bases that match TRBD2. Per the germline V gene, CDR1 is MNHEY and CDR2 is SVGAGI. With V trimmed by 4 bases and J by 7 bases, 7 bases remained unmatched. The CDR3 is 15 amino acids. The chain's CDR3 is CASSSSGRAGNEQFF. CDR3 nucleotide sequence: TGTGCCAGCAGTTCCAGCGGGAGGGCCGGGAATGAGCAGTTCTTC.

The chain uses TRBV5-1 and TRBJ2-4; D gene unclear. Germline V lookup: CDR1 SGHRS, CDR2 YFSETQ. Deletions cut 0 bases from V and 8 bases from J, with 24 bases between. This CDR3 is 18 amino acids long. In nucleotides, the CDR3 is TGCGCCAGCAGCTTGGCCACCCTGGGTATCTCGAATTCCTACATTCAGTACTTC. Translation: CASSLATLGISNSYIQYF.

The CDR3 DNA sequence: TGTGCCAGCCGGGACAGGGGCTTTCAAGAGACCCAGTACTTC. Its translation is CASRDRGFQETQYF. The gene calls are TRBV7-9 and TRBJ2-5; 10 bases fit TRBD1. Germline V gene data show CDR1 as SEHNR and CDR2 as FQNEAQ (reference sequence). The ends lost 8 bases at V and 2 bases at J; junction bases unmatched: 5. This CDR3 spans 14 amino acids.

The V call is TRBV4-1, the J call TRBJ2-1; 14 positions match TRBD2. The ends lost 4 bases at V and 8 bases at J; junction bases unmatched: 10. In germline, CDR1 is MGHRA, CDR2 YSYEKL. CDR3 length: 17 amino acids. The CDR3 bases are TGCGCCAGCAGCCTGATCGGGGGACTAGCGGGAGATTATGAGCAGTTCTTC. Translated, it gives CASSLIGGLAGDYEQFF.

Regarding this clone: Additional DNA sequences in this sample encode the identical CDR3. The V gene is TRBV7-9, the J gene TRBJ2-1; TRBD2 matches at 13 bases. The germline gives CDR1 SEHNR, CDR2 FQNEAQ (reference sequence). Trimming at V came to 3 bases and at J to 1 base, leaving 0 bases not matched to a gene. The CDR3 consists of 16 residues. Here the CDR3 DNA reads TGTGCCAGCAGCTTGACTAGCGGGAGGTCCTACAATGAGCAGTTCTTC. It specifies CASSLTSGRSYNEQFF.

This clone was seen only a few times. The chain uses TRBV27 and TRBJ2-3; 10 bases are shared with TRBD2. J lost 2 bases, V lost 5 bases, and 4 bases had no gene match. This CDR3 has 15 amino acids. Germline lookup yields CDR1 MNHEY and CDR2 SMNVEV (reference sequence). The DNA for the CDR3 is TGTGCCAGCAGTATGCTAGCGGGAGACACAGATACGCAGTATTTT. This translates into CASSMLAGDTDTQYF.

A note on this clone: A junction end diverges from the germline sequence, so it may reflect a read error. Other DNA sequences in the sample encode the same CDR3. The V call is TRBV29-1, the J call TRBJ2-7; tentative D call: TRBD1 (6 bases). The CDR3 contains 12 residues. Per germline, CDR1 SQVTM and CDR2 ANQGSEA. Here the CDR3 reads CSARGSGAQQYF. CDR3 DNA sequence: TGCAGCGCCAGAGGGTCAGGGGCGCAGCAGTATTTC.

The chain is built from TRBV7-6 and TRBJ2-5; 7 nucleotides match TRBD1. CDR3 length: 17 residues. Losses at the gene ends were 4 bases for V and 4 bases for J; bases not matched to a gene: 15. Germline loops: CDR1 SGHVS, CDR2 FNYEAQ. The CDR3 region has the DNA TGTGCCAGCAGCTCTAATCAAGGGGGCGCAGGGAGAGAGACCCAGTACTTC. Protein sequence: CASSSNQGGAGRETQYF.

This chain uses TRBV11-3 with TRBJ2-7; D is ambiguous. Germline loops: CDR1 SGHNT, CDR2 YENEEA. V was pared by 1 base and J by 3 bases, with 10 bases between. This CDR3 contains 14 residues. The DNA for the CDR3 is TGTGCCAGCAGCTTAGGTGGATCCTTCTACGAGCAGTACTTC. It encodes CASSLGGSFYEQYF.

V usage is TRBV4-1 and J usage is TRBJ2-2; unclear D gene. The CDR3 runs 16 residues. V lost 4 bases and J lost 6, with 18 bases in between. CDR1 and CDR2 (germline): MGHRA, YSYEKL. The chain's CDR3 is CASSLHRTLISGELFF. The CDR3 nucleotides read TGCGCCAGCAGCCTACATCGAACCCTAATATCCGGGGAGCTGTTTTTT.

The chain uses TRBV27 and TRBJ2-3; no clear D. Trimming cost V 2 bases and J 2 bases, with 5 bases left between them. CDR1 MNHEY and CDR2 SMNVEV come from the germline V gene (reference sequence). CDR3 length equals 13 residues. Written as DNA, the CDR3 is TGTGCCAGCAGTTTACTAAACACAGATACGCAGTATTTT. Protein product: CASSLLNTDTQYF.

This clone was observed a few times. Other DNA sequences within the sample encode an identical CDR3. This chain links TRBV27 with TRBJ1-1, with D possibly matching TRBD1 (5 bases). The V gene's germline CDR1 is MNHEY and CDR2 SMNVEV (reference sequence). Between the trimmed V and J ends, which lost 0 bases and 5 bases, there was a span of 7 bases. There are 13 residues in the CDR3. CDR3 nucleotides: TGTGCCAGCAGTTTATCGGCAGGGACTGAAGCTTTCTTT. Residues: CASSLSAGTEAFF.

V and J are TRBV28 and TRBJ2-7; possible D gene TRBD1, 6 bases. Per the germline V gene, CDR1 is MDHEN and CDR2 is SYDVKM. The V gene lost 10 bases and the J gene lost 1 base, with 14 bases spanning the gap. There are 13 residues in the CDR3. The chain's CDR3 is CATGTSTSYEQYF. In DNA, the CDR3 is TGTGCCACCGGGACATCCACTTCCTACGAGCAGTACTTC.

The V call is TRBV19, the J call TRBJ2-1, with 7 bases identical to TRBD2. The ends lost 3 bases at V and 3 bases at J; junction bases unmatched: 5. This CDR3 spans 15 amino acids. CDR1 is LNHDA, CDR2 SQIVND, per germline (reference sequence). The CDR3 spells CASSIVASGYNEQFF. In DNA form, the CDR3 reads TGTGCCAGTAGTATTGTGGCTAGCGGCTACAATGAGCAGTTCTTC.

This chain joins TRBV6-1 and TRBJ2-5, with D tentatively TRBD1 (6 bases). The CDR3 covers 13 residues. The V gene's germline CDR1 is MNHNS and CDR2 SASEGT. V was trimmed by 7 bases and J by 3 bases, leaving 12 bases between them. CDR3 bases: TGTGCCAGCACAGGGGTCTTGGAAGAGACCCAGTACTTC. It specifies CASTGVLEETQYF.